This T cell receptor beta chain was sequenced for a study of blood T cell repertoires in COVID-19. Study background: Italy, Spain and the United States were the sources of the convalescent and acute COVID-19 samples. In each case, the material was cDNA or gDNA derived from T cells, B-cell-depleted T cells, or PBMCs.

Study processing details: Reference gene primer amplification yielded estimated nucleated cell counts. Clones were read by immunoSEQ multiplex PCR, and TCRdb kept only the in-frame ones, dropping some. V and J calls plus clone size are reproduced from that table; the DNA served to infer D and trimming. Counted here are about 110,000 clones, roughly 80% occurring once; the ten biggest clones make up approximately 15%. CDR1 is GTSNPN and CDR2 is SVGIG in the germline V gene (reference sequence). This CDR3 has 18 residues. The V gene lost 3 bases and the J gene lost 2 bases, with 23 bases spanning the gap.

Material for sequencing was peripheral blood. The source is a woman aged 80 or over with acute or convalescent COVID-19. The chain employs TRBV30 and TRBJ1-5; the D gene is possibly TRBD1 (6 bases). The CDR3 DNA is TGTGCCTGGAGCCATCGGGCCCCCAGGGGTGCGGGCAATCAGCCCCAGCATTTT. The encoded protein is CAWSHRAPRGAGNQPQHF.